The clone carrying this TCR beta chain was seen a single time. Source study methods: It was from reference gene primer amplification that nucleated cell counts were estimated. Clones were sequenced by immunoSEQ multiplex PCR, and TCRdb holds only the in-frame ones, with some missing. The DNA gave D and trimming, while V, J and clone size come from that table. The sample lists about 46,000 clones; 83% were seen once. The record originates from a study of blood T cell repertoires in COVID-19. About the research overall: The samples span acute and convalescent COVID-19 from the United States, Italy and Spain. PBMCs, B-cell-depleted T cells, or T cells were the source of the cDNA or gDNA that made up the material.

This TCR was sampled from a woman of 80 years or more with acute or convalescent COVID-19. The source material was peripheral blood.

Here the CDR3 reads CAWRSDSANNSPLHF. The CDR3 coding sequence is TGTGCCTGGAGATCTGACAGTGCCAATAATTCACCCCTCCACTTT. V and J are TRBV30 and TRBJ1-6; maybe TRBD1 (5 bases). The germline gives CDR1 GTSNPN, CDR2 SVGIG (reference sequence). This CDR3 has 15 residues. V dropped 3 bases and J dropped 5 bases, with 14 bases sitting between them.